This T cell receptor (beta chain) was identified during a study of T cells in Graves' hyperthyroidism and ophthalmopathy. From RNA transcripts, TCR beta CDR3 regions were amplified. The HTBI primer set served for first-round RT-PCR of the TCR CDR3. TCRdb re-analysed the multiplex PCR reads in MiXCR, keeping a single row per CDR3 protein. The sample consists of about 380,000 distinct CDR3 sequences, approximately 14% of them appearing once. The sample holds a few counts of this clonotype. Sequencing was done on a sample of blood. The clonotype comes from a woman aged 25 to 45 with Graves' ophthalmopathy.

The CDR3 here is CAISPGTGGSLNSPLHF. The CDR3 DNA sequence: TGTGCCATCAGCCCCGGGACAGGGGGTTCTCTTAATTCACCCCTCCACTTT. J is TRBJ1-6 and V is TRBV10-3; TRBD1 matches at 11 bases. CDR1 is ENHRY and CDR2 is SYGVKD in the germline V gene. This CDR3 contains 17 residues. J gave up 6 bases and V 6 bases, and 10 bases lay outside the gene matches.